This T cell receptor beta chain stems from a study of OX40 agonist ivuxolimab in advanced cancers. Findings of the study overall: Averaged across samples, CD8+ T cells carried more expanded clones than CD4+ did.

On this clone: Antigen unknown.

V gave up 4 bases and J gave up 5 bases, with 11 bases separating them. Germline values: CDR1 SGHTA, CDR2 FQGTGA. The CDR3 sequence is 13 residues long. Clones were sequenced by immunoSEQ multiplex PCR, and TCRdb holds only the in-frame ones, with some missing. The sample has around 90,000 clones, roughly 91% seen once; the top ten hold around 0.28%. The sequences come from CD4+ or CD8+ T cells sorted from blood, collected in a trial of the OX40 agonist ivuxolimab. The clonotype comes from an adult with an advanced solid tumor such as melanoma, head and neck, liver or kidney cancer. The chain employs TRBV7-3 and TRBJ2-5; tentatively, D is TRBD2 (5 bases). The chain's CDR3 is CASSYGIEETQYF. In DNA, the CDR3 is TGTGCCAGCAGCTACGGGATAGAGGAGACCCAGTACTTC.